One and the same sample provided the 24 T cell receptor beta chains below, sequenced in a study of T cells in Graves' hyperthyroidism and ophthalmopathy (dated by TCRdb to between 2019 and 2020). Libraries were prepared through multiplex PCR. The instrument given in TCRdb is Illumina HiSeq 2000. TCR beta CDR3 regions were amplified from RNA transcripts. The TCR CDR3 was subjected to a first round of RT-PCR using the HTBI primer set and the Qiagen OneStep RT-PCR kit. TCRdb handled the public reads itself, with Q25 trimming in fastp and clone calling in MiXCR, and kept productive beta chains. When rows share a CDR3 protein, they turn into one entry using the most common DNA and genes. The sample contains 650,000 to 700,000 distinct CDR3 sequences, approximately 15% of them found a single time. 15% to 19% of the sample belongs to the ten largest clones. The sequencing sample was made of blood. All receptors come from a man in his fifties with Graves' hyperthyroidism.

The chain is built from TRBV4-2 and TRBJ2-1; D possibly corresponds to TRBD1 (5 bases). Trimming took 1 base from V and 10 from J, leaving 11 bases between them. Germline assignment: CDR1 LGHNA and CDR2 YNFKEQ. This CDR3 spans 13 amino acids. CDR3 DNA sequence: TGTGCCAGCAGCCAAGCGGGTGGGGCGGAGCAGTTCTTC. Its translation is CASSQAGGAEQFF.

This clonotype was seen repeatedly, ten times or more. The CDR3 nucleotides read TGTGCCAGCAGTTGGACTAGCGGGGGACTTTACACAGATACGCAGTATTTT. This gives the protein CASSWTSGGLYTDTQYF. V usage is TRBV27 and J usage is TRBJ2-3, with TRBD2 identical over 13 bases. Germline CDR1 is MNHEY and CDR2 is SMNVEV (reference sequence). The CDR3 consists of 17 residues. The trim removed 4 bases at V and 2 bases at J, leaving 6 bases unmatched.

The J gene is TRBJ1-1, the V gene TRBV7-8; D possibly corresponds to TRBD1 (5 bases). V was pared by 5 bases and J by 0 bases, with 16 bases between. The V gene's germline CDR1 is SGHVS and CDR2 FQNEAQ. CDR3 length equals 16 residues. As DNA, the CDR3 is TGTGCCAGCAGCCCCGGCGGGGGACGCATGAACACTGAAGCTTTCTTT. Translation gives CASSPGGGRMNTEAFF.

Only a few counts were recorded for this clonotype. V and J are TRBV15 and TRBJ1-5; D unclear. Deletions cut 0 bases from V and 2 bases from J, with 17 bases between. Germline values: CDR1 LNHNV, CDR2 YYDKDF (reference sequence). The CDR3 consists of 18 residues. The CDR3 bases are TGTGCCACCAGCAGAGATCACCCCCTGGAAGATCGCAATCAGCCCCAGCATTTT. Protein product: CATSRDHPLEDRNQPQHF.

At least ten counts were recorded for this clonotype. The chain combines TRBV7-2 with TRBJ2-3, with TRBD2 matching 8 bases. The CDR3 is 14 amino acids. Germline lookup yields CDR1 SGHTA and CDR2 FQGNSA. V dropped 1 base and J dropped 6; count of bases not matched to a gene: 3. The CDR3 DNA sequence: TGTGCCAGCAGCTTAGTGACTAGCGCGGATACGCAGTATTTT. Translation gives CASSLVTSADTQYF.

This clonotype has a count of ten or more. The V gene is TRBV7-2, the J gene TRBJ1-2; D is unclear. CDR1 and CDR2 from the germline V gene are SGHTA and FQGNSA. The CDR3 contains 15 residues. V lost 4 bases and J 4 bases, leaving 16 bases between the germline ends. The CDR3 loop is CASSSRALQFYGYTF. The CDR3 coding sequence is TGTGCCAGCAGCTCCCGGGCCCTTCAATTCTATGGCTACACCTTC.

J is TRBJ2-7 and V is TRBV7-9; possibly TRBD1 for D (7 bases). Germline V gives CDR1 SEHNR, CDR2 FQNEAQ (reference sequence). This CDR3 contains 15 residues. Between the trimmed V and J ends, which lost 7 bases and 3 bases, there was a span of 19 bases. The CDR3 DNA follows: TGTGCCAGCACGCTAGGAGGGACAGACTTCTACGAGCAGTACTTC. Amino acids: CASTLGGTDFYEQYF.

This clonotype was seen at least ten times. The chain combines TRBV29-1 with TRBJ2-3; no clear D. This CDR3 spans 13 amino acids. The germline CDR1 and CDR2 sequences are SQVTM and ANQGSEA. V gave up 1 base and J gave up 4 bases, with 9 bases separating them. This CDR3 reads CSVEGLVPDTQYF. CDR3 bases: TGCAGCGTTGAAGGTCTAGTCCCAGATACGCAGTATTTT.

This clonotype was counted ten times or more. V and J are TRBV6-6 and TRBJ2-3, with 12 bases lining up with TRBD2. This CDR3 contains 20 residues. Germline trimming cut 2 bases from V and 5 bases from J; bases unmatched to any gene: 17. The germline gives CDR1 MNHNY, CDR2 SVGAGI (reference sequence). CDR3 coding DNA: TGTGCCAGCAGTTACCCCTCTAGCGGGAGGGCCTTAGGGCTGGAAGATACGCAGTATTTT. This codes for CASSYPSSGRALGLEDTQYF.

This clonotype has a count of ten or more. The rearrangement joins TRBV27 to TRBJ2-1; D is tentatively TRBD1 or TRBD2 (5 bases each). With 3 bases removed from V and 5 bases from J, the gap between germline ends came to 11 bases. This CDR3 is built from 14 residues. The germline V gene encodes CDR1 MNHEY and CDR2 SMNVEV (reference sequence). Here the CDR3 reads CASSLFGGDNEQFF. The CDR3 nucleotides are TGTGCCAGCAGTTTGTTTGGGGGTGACAATGAGCAGTTCTTC.

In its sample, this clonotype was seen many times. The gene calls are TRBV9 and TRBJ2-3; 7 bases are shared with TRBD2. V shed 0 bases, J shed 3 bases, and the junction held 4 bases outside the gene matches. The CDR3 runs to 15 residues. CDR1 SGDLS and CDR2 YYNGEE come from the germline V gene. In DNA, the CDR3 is TGTGCCAGCAGCGTAGAGGGCGGGAGTACAGATACGCAGTATTTT. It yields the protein CASSVEGGSTDTQYF.

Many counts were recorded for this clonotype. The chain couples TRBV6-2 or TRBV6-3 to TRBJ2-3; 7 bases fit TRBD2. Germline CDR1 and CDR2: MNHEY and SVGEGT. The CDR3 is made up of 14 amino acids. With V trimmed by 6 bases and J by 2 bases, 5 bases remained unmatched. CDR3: CASRRGVYTDTQYF. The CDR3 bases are TGTGCCAGCAGACGGGGGGTCTACACAGATACGCAGTATTTT.

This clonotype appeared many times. The CDR3 sequence is CASSLDGTGGIDTQYF. CDR3 nucleotide sequence: TGTGCCAGCAGCTTAGACGGGACAGGGGGGATAGATACGCAGTATTTT. This sequence joins TRBV11-3 and TRBJ2-3, with 11 bases lining up with TRBD1. Trimming at V came to 0 bases and at J to 5 bases, leaving 4 bases not matched to a gene. The V gene's germline CDR1 is SGHNT and CDR2 YENEEA. This CDR3 comprises 16 residues.

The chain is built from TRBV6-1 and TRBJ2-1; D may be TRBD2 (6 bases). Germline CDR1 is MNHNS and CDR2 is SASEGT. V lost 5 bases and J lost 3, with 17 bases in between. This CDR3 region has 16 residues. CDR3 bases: TGTGCCAGCAGTAACTGGCGGGAACCGGACTACAATGAGCAGTTCTTC. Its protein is CASSNWREPDYNEQFF.

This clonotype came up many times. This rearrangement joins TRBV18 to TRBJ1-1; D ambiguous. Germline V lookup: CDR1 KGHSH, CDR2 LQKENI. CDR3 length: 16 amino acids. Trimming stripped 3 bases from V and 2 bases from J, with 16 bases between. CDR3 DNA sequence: TGTGCCAGCTCACCGACGACCGAGGGTCCTAACACTGAAGCTTTCTTT. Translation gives CASSPTTEGPNTEAFF.

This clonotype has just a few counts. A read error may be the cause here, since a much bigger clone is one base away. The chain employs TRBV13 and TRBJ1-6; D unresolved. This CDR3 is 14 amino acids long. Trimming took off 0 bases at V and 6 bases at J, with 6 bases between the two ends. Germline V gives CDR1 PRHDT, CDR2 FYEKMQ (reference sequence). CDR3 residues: CASSLGQSNSPLHF. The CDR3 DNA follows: TGTGCCAGCAGCTTAGGACAGAGTAATTCACCCCTCCACTTT.

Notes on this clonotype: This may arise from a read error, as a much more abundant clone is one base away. CDR3 sequence: CSARSGGSYNELFF. As DNA, the CDR3 is TGCAGTGCTAGGAGCGGGGGCTCCTACAATGAGCTGTTCTTC. This sequence joins TRBV20-1 and TRBJ2-1; 8 bases agree with TRBD2. The germline gives CDR1 DFQATT, CDR2 SNEGSKA (reference sequence). This CDR3 comprises 14 residues.

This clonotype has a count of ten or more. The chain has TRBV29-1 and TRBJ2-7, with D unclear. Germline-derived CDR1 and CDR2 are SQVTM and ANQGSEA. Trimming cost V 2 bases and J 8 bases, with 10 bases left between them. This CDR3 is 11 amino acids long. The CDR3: CSVEIGVKQYF. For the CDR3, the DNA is TGCAGCGTTGAAATTGGAGTTAAGCAGTACTTC.

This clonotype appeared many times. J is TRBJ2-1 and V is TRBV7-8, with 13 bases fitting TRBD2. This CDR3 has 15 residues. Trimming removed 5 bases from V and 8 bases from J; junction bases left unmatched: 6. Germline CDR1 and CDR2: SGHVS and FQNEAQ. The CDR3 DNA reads TGTGCCAGCAGCCAAAGGACTAGCGGGAGTCATGAGCAGTTCTTC. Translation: CASSQRTSGSHEQFF.

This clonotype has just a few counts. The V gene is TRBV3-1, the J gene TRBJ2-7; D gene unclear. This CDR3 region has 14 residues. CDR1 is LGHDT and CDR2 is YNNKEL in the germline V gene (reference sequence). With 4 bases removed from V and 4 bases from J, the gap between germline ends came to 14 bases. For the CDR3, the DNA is TGTGCCAGCAGCCCCCCTGTACTACCTTACGAGCAGTACTTC. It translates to CASSPPVLPYEQYF.

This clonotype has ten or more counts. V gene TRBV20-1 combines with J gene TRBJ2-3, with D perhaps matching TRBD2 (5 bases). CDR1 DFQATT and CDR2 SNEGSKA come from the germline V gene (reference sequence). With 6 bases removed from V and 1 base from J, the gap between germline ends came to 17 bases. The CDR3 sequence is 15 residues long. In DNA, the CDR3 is TGCAGTGCGGCGGACGCGTCTAGCCGCACAGATACGCAGTATTTT. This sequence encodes CSAADASSRTDTQYF.

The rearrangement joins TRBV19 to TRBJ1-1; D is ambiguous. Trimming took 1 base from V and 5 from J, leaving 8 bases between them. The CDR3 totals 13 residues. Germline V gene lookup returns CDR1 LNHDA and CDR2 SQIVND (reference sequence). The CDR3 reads CASSIARRTEAFF. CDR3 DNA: TGTGCCAGTAGTATAGCCCGGAGGACTGAAGCTTTCTTT.

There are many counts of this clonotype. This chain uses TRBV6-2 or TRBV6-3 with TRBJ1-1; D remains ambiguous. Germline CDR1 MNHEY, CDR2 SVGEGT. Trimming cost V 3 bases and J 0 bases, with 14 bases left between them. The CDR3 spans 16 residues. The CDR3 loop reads CASSYPPAEMNTEAFF. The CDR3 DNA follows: TGTGCCAGCAGTTATCCCCCCGCAGAGATGAACACTGAAGCTTTCTTT.

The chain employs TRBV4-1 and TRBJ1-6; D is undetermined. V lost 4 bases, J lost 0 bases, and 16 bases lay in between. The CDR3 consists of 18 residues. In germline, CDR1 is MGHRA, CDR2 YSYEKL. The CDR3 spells CASSPPKGLSSYNSPLHF. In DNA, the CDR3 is TGCGCCAGCAGCCCGCCGAAAGGGCTTAGCTCCTATAATTCACCCCTCCACTTT.